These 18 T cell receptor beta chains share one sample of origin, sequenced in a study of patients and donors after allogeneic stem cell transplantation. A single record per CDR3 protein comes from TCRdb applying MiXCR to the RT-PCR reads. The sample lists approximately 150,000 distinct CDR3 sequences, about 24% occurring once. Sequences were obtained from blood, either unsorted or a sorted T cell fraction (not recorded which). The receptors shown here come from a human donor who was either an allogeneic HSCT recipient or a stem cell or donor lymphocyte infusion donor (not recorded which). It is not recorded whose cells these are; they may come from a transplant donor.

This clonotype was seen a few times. This chain's CDR3 is CAISESLDRGDEKLFF. The CDR3 region has the DNA TGTGCCATCAGTGAGTCCCTGGACAGGGGAGACGAAAAACTGTTTTTT. The V and J genes are TRBV10-3 and TRBJ1-4; 9 bases agree with TRBD1. J gave up 8 bases and V 0 bases, and 7 bases lay outside the gene matches. This CDR3 has 16 residues. CDR1 is ENHRY and CDR2 is SYGVKD in the germline V gene.

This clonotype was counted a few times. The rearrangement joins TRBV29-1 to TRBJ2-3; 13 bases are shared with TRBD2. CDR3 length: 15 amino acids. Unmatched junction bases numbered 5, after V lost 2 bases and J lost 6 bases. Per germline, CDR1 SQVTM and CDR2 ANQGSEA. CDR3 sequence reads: CSVESLAGGLDTQYF. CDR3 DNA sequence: TGCAGCGTTGAATCACTAGCGGGGGGGCTGGATACGCAGTATTTT.

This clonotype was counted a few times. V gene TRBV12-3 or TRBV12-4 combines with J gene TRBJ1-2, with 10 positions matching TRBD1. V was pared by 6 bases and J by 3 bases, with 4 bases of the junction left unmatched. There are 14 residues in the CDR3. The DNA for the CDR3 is TGTGCCAGCAGACTGACAGGGGGCTACTATGGCTACACCTTC. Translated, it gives CASRLTGGYYGYTF.

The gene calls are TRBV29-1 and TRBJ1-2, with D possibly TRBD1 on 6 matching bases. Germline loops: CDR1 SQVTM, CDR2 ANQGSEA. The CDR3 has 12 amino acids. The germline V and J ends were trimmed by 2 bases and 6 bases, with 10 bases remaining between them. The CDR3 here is CSVEIPGDGYTF. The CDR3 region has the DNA TGCAGCGTTGAAATTCCAGGGGATGGCTACACCTTC.

CDR3 nucleotides: TGTGCCAGCAGCTTAGAGCCCACCAGGAACACTGAAGCTTTCTTT. Translated: CASSLEPTRNTEAFF. V is TRBV7-8 and J is TRBJ1-1; no clear D. Trimming removed 1 base at V and 1 base at J, with 10 bases between. The CDR3 sequence is 15 residues long. Germline V lookup: CDR1 SGHVS, CDR2 FQNEAQ.

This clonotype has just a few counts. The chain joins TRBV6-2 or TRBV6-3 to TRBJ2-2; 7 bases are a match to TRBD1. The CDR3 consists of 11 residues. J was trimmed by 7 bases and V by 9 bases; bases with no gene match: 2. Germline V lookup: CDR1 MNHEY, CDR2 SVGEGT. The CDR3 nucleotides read TGTGCCAGTCGGACAGGCGGGGAGCTGTTTTTT. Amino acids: CASRTGGELFF.

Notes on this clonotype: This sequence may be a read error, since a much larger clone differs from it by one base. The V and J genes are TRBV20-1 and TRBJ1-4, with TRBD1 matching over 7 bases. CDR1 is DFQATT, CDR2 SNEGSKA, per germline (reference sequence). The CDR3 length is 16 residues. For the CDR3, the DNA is TGCAGTCCTAGAGGAATAGGGGGCTCAGCTAATGAAAAACTGTTTTTT. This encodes CSPRGIGGSANEKLFF.

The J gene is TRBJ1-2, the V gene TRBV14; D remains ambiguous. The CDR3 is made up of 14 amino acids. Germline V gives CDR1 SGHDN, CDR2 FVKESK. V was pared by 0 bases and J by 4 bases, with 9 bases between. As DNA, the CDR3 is TGTGCCAGCAGCCAAGATCTGGGCGGCTATGGCTACACCTTC. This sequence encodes CASSQDLGGYGYTF.

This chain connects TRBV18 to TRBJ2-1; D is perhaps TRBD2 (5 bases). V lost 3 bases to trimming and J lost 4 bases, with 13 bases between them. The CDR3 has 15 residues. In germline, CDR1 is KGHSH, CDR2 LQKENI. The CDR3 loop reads CASSPAGTRYNEQFF. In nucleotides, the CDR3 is TGTGCCAGCTCACCCGCGGGTACAAGATACAATGAGCAGTTCTTC.

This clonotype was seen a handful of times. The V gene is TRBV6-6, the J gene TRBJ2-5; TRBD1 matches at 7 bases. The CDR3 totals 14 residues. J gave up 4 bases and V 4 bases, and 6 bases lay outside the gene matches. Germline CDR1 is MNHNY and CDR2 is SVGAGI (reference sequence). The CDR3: CASSLQGIGETQYF. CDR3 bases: TGTGCCAGCAGTTTACAGGGGATTGGAGAGACCCAGTACTTC.

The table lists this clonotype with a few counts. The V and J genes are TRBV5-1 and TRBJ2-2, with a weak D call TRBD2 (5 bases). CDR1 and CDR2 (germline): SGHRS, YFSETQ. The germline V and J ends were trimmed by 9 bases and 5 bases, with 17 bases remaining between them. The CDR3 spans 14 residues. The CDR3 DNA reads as TGCGCCACCCAACCTGTACTAGTAACCGGGGAGCTGTTTTTT. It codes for CATQPVLVTGELFF.

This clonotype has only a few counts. CDR3 in DNA: TGTGCCAGCAGCCAGAGAATGAATGAAAAACTGTTTTTT. Encoded protein: CASSQRMNEKLFF. The chain uses TRBV9 and TRBJ1-4; no clear D gene. This CDR3 is 13 amino acids long. Germline lookup yields CDR1 SGDLS and CDR2 YYNGEE. V was shortened by 4 bases and J by 5 bases, with 9 bases between the two germline ends.

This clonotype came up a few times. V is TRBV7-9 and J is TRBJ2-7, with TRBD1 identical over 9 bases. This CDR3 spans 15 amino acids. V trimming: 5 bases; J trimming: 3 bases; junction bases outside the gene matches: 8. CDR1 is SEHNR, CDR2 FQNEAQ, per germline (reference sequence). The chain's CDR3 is CASSAAGTGYYEQYF. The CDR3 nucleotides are TGTGCCAGCAGCGCGGCCGGGACAGGGTACTACGAGCAGTACTTC.

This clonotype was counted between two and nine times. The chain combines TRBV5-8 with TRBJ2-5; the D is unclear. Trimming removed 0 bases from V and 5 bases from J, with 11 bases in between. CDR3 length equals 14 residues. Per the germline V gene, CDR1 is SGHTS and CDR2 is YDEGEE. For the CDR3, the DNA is TGTGCCAGCAGCTTGGGGTCAGGTGTGGAGACCCAGTACTTC. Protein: CASSLGSGVETQYF. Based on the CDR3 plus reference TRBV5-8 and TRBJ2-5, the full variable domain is EAGVTQSPTHLIKTRGQQATLRCSPISGHTSVYWYQQALGLGLQFLLWYDEGEERNRGNFPPRFSGRQFPNYSSELNVNALELEDSALYLCASSLGSGVETQYFGPGTRLLVL.

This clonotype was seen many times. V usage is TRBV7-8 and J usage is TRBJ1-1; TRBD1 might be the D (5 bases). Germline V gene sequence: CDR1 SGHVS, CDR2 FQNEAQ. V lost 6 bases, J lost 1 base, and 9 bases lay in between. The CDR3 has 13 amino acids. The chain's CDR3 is CASRVTGNTEAFF. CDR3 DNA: TGTGCCAGCAGGGTCACAGGGAACACTGAAGCTTTCTTT.

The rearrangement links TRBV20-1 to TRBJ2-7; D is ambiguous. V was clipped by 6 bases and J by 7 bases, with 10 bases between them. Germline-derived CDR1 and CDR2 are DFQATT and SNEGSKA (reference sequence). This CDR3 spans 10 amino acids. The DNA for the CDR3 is TGCAGTGCCCTGCTGGGGGAGCAGTACTTC. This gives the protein CSALLGEQYF.

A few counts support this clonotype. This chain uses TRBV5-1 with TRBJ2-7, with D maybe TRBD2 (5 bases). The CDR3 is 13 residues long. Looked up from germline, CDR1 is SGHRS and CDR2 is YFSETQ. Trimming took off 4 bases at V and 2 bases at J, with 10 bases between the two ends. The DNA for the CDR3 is TGCGCCAGCAGCCCAAGCGGAGCCTACGAGCAGTACTTC. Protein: CASSPSGAYEQYF.

CDR3 sequence: CSVPGGSPYEQYF. CDR3 in DNA: TGCAGCGTTCCGGGGGGCTCCCCCTACGAGCAGTACTTC. V gene TRBV29-1 combines with J gene TRBJ2-7; D may be TRBD2 (7 bases). With 5 bases removed from V and 2 bases from J, the gap between germline ends came to 13 bases. From germline, CDR1 is SQVTM and CDR2 ANQGSEA. The CDR3 spans 13 residues.